Following are 28 T cell receptor beta chains from one sample sequenced in a study of T cells in Graves' hyperthyroidism and ophthalmopathy. The source material, RNA transcripts, was used to amplify TCR beta CDR3 regions. Researchers ran a first-round RT-PCR on the TCR CDR3 using the HTBI primer set. One entry per CDR3 protein results from TCRdb running MiXCR on the multiplex PCR reads. The sample yields hundreds of thousands of distinct CDR3 sequences, around 20% seen once. Sequencing was performed on blood. These receptors all come from a man under 40 with Graves' ophthalmopathy.

This clonotype has ten or more counts. The chain combines TRBV3-1 with TRBJ2-7; D might be TRBD2 (7 bases). V lost 2 bases to trimming and J lost 2 bases, with 13 bases between them. Germline V gene sequence: CDR1 LGHDT, CDR2 YNNKEL (reference sequence). The CDR3 contains 15 residues. The CDR3 loop is CASSQWGLAAYEQYF. CDR3 nucleotide sequence: TGTGCCAGCAGCCAATGGGGGCTAGCGGCCTACGAGCAGTACTTC.

This clonotype was picked up a small number of times. At one boundary the junction diverges from the germline segment, which might be a read error. This chain joins TRBV5-1 and TRBJ2-3, with 9 bases lining up with TRBD2. The CDR3 is 18 residues long. Germline values: CDR1 SGHRS, CDR2 YFSETQ. CDR3 in amino acids: CASSLARASGASTDTQYF. The CDR3 region has the DNA TGTGCCAGCAGCTTGGCCAGGGCTAGCGGGGCTAGCACAGATACGCAGTATTTT.

This clonotype was picked up many times. The J gene is TRBJ1-1, the V gene TRBV7-2; D is ambiguous. The germline V gene encodes CDR1 SGHTA and CDR2 FQGNSA. V gave up 5 bases and J gave up 0 bases, with 13 bases separating them. CDR3 length: 15 residues. CDR3 residues: CASSLIGQMNTEAFF. CDR3 coding DNA: TGTGCCAGCAGCCTAATAGGGCAGATGAACACTGAAGCTTTCTTT.

This clonotype was seen only a few times. This rearrangement joins TRBV6-1 to TRBJ2-7; TRBD1 agrees at 7 bases. CDR3 length equals 14 residues. V trimming: 4 bases; J trimming: 2 bases; junction bases outside the gene matches: 5. Germline loops: CDR1 MNHNS, CDR2 SASEGT. The CDR3 loop is CASSATGQPYEQYF. The DNA of the CDR3 is TGTGCCAGCAGTGCGACGGGACAGCCCTACGAGCAGTACTTC.

This chain joins TRBV6-1 and TRBJ1-1; 9 bases fit TRBD1. Germline V CDR1 and CDR2: MNHNS, SASEGT. This CDR3 has 15 residues. With V trimmed by 7 bases and J by 6 bases, 12 bases remained unmatched. In DNA form, the CDR3 reads TGTGCCAGCACCCTGACGAATACAGGGGGCTCTGAAGCTTTCTTT. This encodes CASTLTNTGGSEAFF.

This clonotype was detected ten times or more. The chain employs TRBV18 and TRBJ1-5; D is uncertain. The V end lost 0 bases, the J end lost 6 bases, and 6 bases lay between the germline ends. Germline CDR1 is KGHSH and CDR2 is LQKENI. This CDR3 comprises 13 residues. Here the CDR3 DNA reads TGTGCCAGCTCACCACCGGGCGGTCAGCCCCAGCATTTT. It translates to CASSPPGGQPQHF.

This clonotype was seen only a few times. The chain couples TRBV2 to TRBJ1-1; D not certain. The CDR3 sequence is 13 residues long. Trimming took 9 bases from V and 1 from J, leaving 12 bases between them. From germline, CDR1 is SNHLY and CDR2 FYNNEI. CDR3 amino acids: CASLEARNTEAFF. The CDR3 DNA sequence: TGTGCCAGTCTAGAAGCGAGGAACACTGAAGCTTTCTTT.

The CDR3 coding sequence is TGCAGGGGACAGGATGGGACTGAAGCTTTCTTT. As protein: CRGQDGTEAFF. The rearrangement uses TRBV20-1 and TRBJ1-1; TRBD1 aligns across 8 bases. Per the germline V gene, CDR1 is DFQATT and CDR2 is SNEGSKA (reference sequence). The CDR3 runs to 11 residues.

Only a few counts were recorded for this clonotype. J is TRBJ2-5 and V is TRBV4-2; no reliable D call. This CDR3 contains 14 residues. Trimming left V 2 bases short and J 5 bases short, with 12 bases between. Germline V gene data show CDR1 as LGHNA and CDR2 as YNFKEQ. The CDR3 reads CASSQLGVGETQYF. The CDR3 DNA is TGTGCCAGCAGCCAACTAGGAGTGGGGGAGACCCAGTACTTC.

This clonotype was observed many times. The chain combines TRBV20-1 with TRBJ1-2, with D perhaps matching TRBD1 (5 bases). CDR1 and CDR2 from the germline V gene are DFQATT and SNEGSKA (reference sequence). This CDR3 has 12 residues. Trimming took 5 bases from V and 3 from J, leaving 10 bases between them. This CDR3 reads CSADSQDYGYTF. The CDR3 DNA sequence: TGCAGTGCTGACAGTCAGGACTATGGCTACACCTTC.

This clonotype was counted between two and nine times. The CDR3 region has the DNA TGTGCCAGTCCGGGCGCTAGCGGGAGCACAGATACGCAGTATTTT. Translation: CASPGASGSTDTQYF. The chain uses TRBV6-2 or TRBV6-3 and TRBJ2-3; 8 bases are a match to TRBD2. V was pared by 9 bases and J by 0 bases, with 8 bases of the junction left unmatched. The CDR3 spans 15 residues. Germline values: CDR1 MNHEY, CDR2 SVGEGT.

Concerning this clonotype: Since a much larger clone is just one base distant, this may be a read error. The rearrangement uses TRBV28 and TRBJ2-3; D is possibly TRBD1 or TRBD2 (5 bases each). The CDR3 contains 16 residues. Germline V CDR1 and CDR2: MDHEN, SYDVKM. CDR3 sequence (DNA): TGTGCCAGCAGTCAACCGGGACCCAAAAGCACAGATACGAAGTATTTT. This gives the protein CASSQPGPKSTDTKYF.

This chain uses TRBV7-9 with TRBJ2-1, with TRBD2 identical over 11 bases. The germline gives CDR1 SEHNR, CDR2 FQNEAQ (reference sequence). V was clipped by 4 bases and J by 0 bases; unmatched bases: 11. This CDR3 has 19 residues. Written as DNA, the CDR3 is TGTGCCAGCAGCTCCGGACTAGCGGGCGACCCGAGCTCCTACAATGAGCAGTTCTTC. Translating it yields CASSSGLAGDPSSYNEQFF.

As to this clonotype: A much larger clone differs by one base, so this may be a read error. The J gene is TRBJ1-2, the V gene TRBV15; the match to TRBD1 covers 7 bases. Germline CDR1 reads LNHNV; CDR2 reads YYDKDF (reference sequence). This CDR3 has 18 amino acids. The chain's CDR3 is CATSRDLSGGTTNYGYIF. The CDR3 region has the DNA TGTGCCACCAGCAGAGATTTATCAGGGGGAACGACAAACTATGGCTACATCTTC.

This clonotype has only a few counts. This sequence joins TRBV3-1 and TRBJ1-4, with D possibly being TRBD1 (5 bases). The CDR3 is made up of 15 amino acids. Trimming stripped 4 bases from V and 5 bases from J, with 14 bases between. Per the germline V gene, CDR1 is LGHDT and CDR2 is YNNKEL (reference sequence). This chain's CDR3 is CASSPTAGPNEKLFF. In nucleotides, the CDR3 is TGTGCCAGCAGCCCGACAGCGGGGCCAAATGAAAAACTGTTTTTT.

A word on this clonotype: This may arise from a read error, as a much more abundant clone is one base away. This sequence joins TRBV27 and TRBJ1-1; D remains ambiguous. The germline gives CDR1 MNHEY, CDR2 SMNVEV (reference sequence). Trimming left V 1 base short and J 3 bases short, with 9 bases between. This CDR3 comprises 14 residues. Here the CDR3 DNA reads TGTGCCAGCAGTTTATACCTGGGGTACACTGAAGCTTTCTTT. It encodes CASSLYLGYTEAFF.

This clonotype was seen many times. The chain employs TRBV7-8 and TRBJ1-2, with 12 bases aligning to TRBD1. The junction had 5 bases not matched to a gene; V was cut back by 4 bases and J by 8 bases. Germline values: CDR1 SGHVS, CDR2 FQNEAQ. CDR3 size: 14 residues. The CDR3 region is CASSSGQGAVGYTF. The CDR3 region has the DNA TGTGCCAGCAGCTCGGGACAGGGGGCAGTCGGCTACACCTTC.

This rearrangement joins TRBV30 to TRBJ2-3; 7 nucleotides match TRBD1. Trimming at V came to 4 bases and at J to 6 bases, leaving 7 bases not matched to a gene. The V gene's germline CDR1 is GTSNPN and CDR2 SVGIG (reference sequence). The CDR3 is 13 residues long. The CDR3 bases are TGTGCCTGGACCCTGTGGGACAGCGATACGCAGTATTTT. Its protein product is CAWTLWDSDTQYF.

This clonotype was seen at least ten times. This chain connects TRBV11-2 to TRBJ2-7; D unclear. Trimming took 4 bases from V and 5 from J, leaving 6 bases between them. The germline gives CDR1 SGHAT, CDR2 FQNNGV. This CDR3 is built from 11 residues. CDR3 residues: CASSSRDEQYF. In DNA form, the CDR3 reads TGTGCCAGCAGCTCCCGGGACGAGCAGTACTTC.

The rearrangement joins TRBV9 to TRBJ2-1, with D tentatively TRBD1 or TRBD2 (5 bases each). Trimming removed 2 bases at V and 10 bases at J, with 13 bases between. The CDR3 has 13 amino acids. Germline CDR1 and CDR2: SGDLS and YYNGEE. The CDR3 sequence: CASSVDGAEEQFF. The CDR3 DNA is TGTGCCAGCAGCGTGGACGGGGCGGAGGAGCAGTTCTTC.

This clonotype was picked up many times. This rearrangement joins TRBV18 to TRBJ2-7; the D gene is possibly TRBD2 (5 bases). CDR3 length: 13 amino acids. Germline CDR1 reads KGHSH; CDR2 reads LQKENI. Trimming shortened V by 0 bases and J by 3 bases, and 6 bases separated the two germline ends. The CDR3 loop is CASSPPRGYEQYF. The CDR3 DNA sequence: TGTGCCAGCTCACCACCACGGGGCTACGAGCAGTACTTC. The full variable domain, completed using reference TRBV18 and TRBJ2-7, is NAGVMQNPRHLVRRRGQEARLRCSPMKGHSHVYWYRQLPEEGLKFMVYLQKENIIDESGMPKERFSAEFPKEGPSILRIQQVVRGDSAAYFCASSPPRGYEQYFGPGTRLTVT.

The rearrangement uses TRBV11-2 and TRBJ2-3, with TRBD2 as a possible D gene (7 bases). CDR1 and CDR2 (germline): SGHAT, FQNNGV. V gave up 3 bases and J gave up 4 bases, with 26 bases separating them. The CDR3 consists of 19 residues. The CDR3 DNA follows: TGTGCCAGCAGCTTTCTGATGGCTAAGCCGGGGGGCCAGCCAGATACGCAGTATTTT. It encodes CASSFLMAKPGGQPDTQYF. The entire variable domain, with the rest obtained from reference TRBV11-2 and TRBJ2-3, is as follows: EAGVAQSPRYKIIEKRQSVAFWCNPISGHATLYWYQQILGQGPKLLIQFQNNGVVDDSQLPKDRFSAERLKGVDSTLKIQPAKLEDSAVYLCASSFLMAKPGGQPDTQYFGPGTRLTVL.

This clonotype was seen repeatedly, ten times or more. The rearrangement uses TRBV7-3 and TRBJ2-1, with 8 bases matching TRBD2. CDR3 length equals 12 residues. After removal of 4 bases from V and 9 bases from J, the junction contained 2 bases not matched to a gene. CDR1 is SGHTA and CDR2 is FQGTGA in the germline V gene. In nucleotides, the CDR3 is TGTGCCAGCAGCTCGGGAGGGGGTGAGCAGTTCTTC. Amino acid sequence: CASSSGGGEQFF.

This rearrangement joins TRBV12-3 or TRBV12-4 to TRBJ2-6; tentatively, D is TRBD1 (5 bases). V was cut by 3 bases and J by 0 bases, with 15 bases left in between. The CDR3 loop spans 18 amino acids. The DNA for the CDR3 is TGTGCCAGCAGTTTTTCGGACAACCCCGTCTCTGGGGCCAACGTCCTGACTTTC. It translates to CASSFSDNPVSGANVLTF.

This clonotype was seen many times. The chain employs TRBV3-1 and TRBJ1-4; the match to TRBD1 covers 7 bases. Germline CDR1 reads LGHDT; CDR2 reads YNNKEL (reference sequence). CDR3 size: 15 residues. The V gene end was trimmed by 4 bases and the J gene end by 7 bases; junction bases not matched to a gene: 9. The CDR3 reads CASSPGGDKSEKLFF. The CDR3 nucleotides are TGTGCCAGCAGCCCAGGGGGAGACAAGAGTGAAAAACTGTTTTTT.

There are many counts of this clonotype. The gene calls are TRBV28 and TRBJ2-7; TRBD2 agrees at 8 bases. V shed 4 bases, J shed 4 bases, and the junction held 15 bases outside the gene matches. The CDR3 has 17 residues. Germline assignment: CDR1 MDHEN and CDR2 SYDVKM. The DNA for the CDR3 is TGTGCCAGCAGTTCCGTTATAGTAGCGGGATTGCGGTACGAGCAGTACTTC. Amino acids: CASSSVIVAGLRYEQYF.

This clonotype turned up a few times. V and J are TRBV30 and TRBJ2-5; no clear D gene. The CDR3 has 11 residues. V lost 1 base, J lost 9 bases, and 9 bases lay in between. The V gene's germline CDR1 is GTSNPN and CDR2 SVGIG (reference sequence). The CDR3 spells CAWSGGWAQYF. The DNA of the CDR3 is TGTGCCTGGAGTGGTGGGTGGGCCCAGTACTTC.

There are many counts of this clonotype. This rearrangement joins TRBV2 to TRBJ2-1, with 11 bases lining up with TRBD1. The CDR3 spans 15 residues. From germline, CDR1 is SNHLY and CDR2 FYNNEI. The J segment lost 6 bases and the V segment lost 5 bases, leaving 6 bases of the junction unmatched. The DNA for the CDR3 is TGTGCCAGCAGTTCCTCGGGACAGGGGGGCAATGAGCAGTTCTTC. It is translated as CASSSSGQGGNEQFF.